These 25 T cell receptor beta chains originate from one sample sequenced in a study of CD8 T cells in Susac syndrome. Random hexamers served to reverse transcribe roughly 0.45 to 1 ug RNA. TCRdb analysed the immunoSEQ multiplex PCR reads with MiXCR anew, one entry per CDR3 protein. This sample carries around 200,000 distinct CDR3 sequences, around 90% of them seen once, and the ten largest clones take less than 0.15%. The sample was CD8+ T cells from PBMCs. The origin of the receptors is a human donor with multiple sclerosis.

The genes are TRBV9 and TRBJ2-7; 7 bases match TRBD1. Germline V gene data show CDR1 as SGDLS and CDR2 as YYNGEE. The CDR3 is 16 amino acids. The V gene end was trimmed by 4 bases and the J gene end by 6 bases; junction bases not matched to a gene: 16. CDR3 bases: TGTGCCAGCAGCCCCCAAGCGACAGGGATTGTAACCGAGCAGTACTTC. This translates into CASSPQATGIVTEQYF. Full variable domain (remainder filled in from reference TRBV9 and TRBJ2-7): DSGVTQTPKHLITATGQRVTLRCSPRSGDLSVYWYQQSLDQGLQFLIQYYNGEERAKGNILERFSAQQFPDLHSELNLSSLELGDSALYFCASSPQATGIVTEQYFGPGTRLTVT.

The V gene is TRBV2, the J gene TRBJ2-7; the D is unclear. The CDR3 totals 10 residues. In germline, CDR1 is SNHLY, CDR2 FYNNEI. The ends were cut back, 8 bases at V and 8 bases at J, with 10 bases in the middle. Here the CDR3 reads CASFHGKQYF. In nucleotides, the CDR3 is TGTGCCAGCTTCCATGGCAAGCAGTACTTC. Based on the CDR3 plus reference TRBV2 and TRBJ2-7, the full variable domain is EPEVTQTPSHQVTQMGQEVILRCVPISNHLYFYWYRQILGQKVEFLVSFYNNEISEKSEIFDDQFSVERPDGSNFTLKIRSTKLEDSAMYFCASFHGKQYFGPGTRLTVT.

The V call is TRBV29-1, the J call TRBJ2-2; 16 nucleotides match TRBD2. Per germline, CDR1 SQVTM and CDR2 ANQGSEA. The CDR3 is 19 amino acids. The V and J ends lost 0 bases and 5 bases, in that order; junction bases with no gene match: 9. Here the CDR3 reads CSVEDDGTSGGERTGELFF. The DNA of the CDR3 is TGCAGCGTTGAAGACGACGGGACTAGCGGGGGGGAAAGGACCGGGGAGCTGTTTTTT.

The V and J genes are TRBV6-2 or TRBV6-3 and TRBJ2-2, with D perhaps matching TRBD1 (5 bases). V dropped 8 bases and J dropped 2 bases, with 18 bases sitting between them. The CDR3 sequence is 16 residues long. Germline V gene lookup returns CDR1 MNHEY and CDR2 SVGEGT. CDR3 protein: CASSPLRGQNTGELFF. The CDR3 coding sequence is TGTGCCAGCTCCCCACTAAGGGGCCAAAACACCGGGGAGCTGTTTTTT.

This chain links TRBV15 with TRBJ2-7; D ambiguous. Germline V gene sequence: CDR1 LNHNV, CDR2 YYDKDF (reference sequence). Between the trimmed V and J ends, which lost 4 bases and 4 bases, there was a span of 5 bases. This CDR3 is built from 11 residues. CDR3 protein: CATSNSYEQYF. CDR3 nucleotides: TGTGCCACCAGCAATAGTTACGAGCAGTACTTC.

The chain combines TRBV29-1 with TRBJ1-1, with TRBD1 identical over 7 bases. The J segment lost 4 bases and the V segment lost 5 bases, leaving 10 bases of the junction unmatched. From germline, CDR1 is SQVTM and CDR2 ANQGSEA. CDR3 length: 14 amino acids. This CDR3 reads CSVSPTGKGTEAFF. CDR3 DNA: TGCAGCGTTTCACCGACAGGGAAGGGCACTGAAGCTTTCTTT. Full variable domain (remainder filled in from reference TRBV29-1 and TRBJ1-1): SAVISQKPSRDICQRGTSLTIQCQVDSQVTMMFWYRQQPGQSLTLIATANQGSEATYESGFVIDKFPISRPNLTFSTLTVSNMSPEDSSIYLCSVSPTGKGTEAFFGQGTRLTVV.

The chain couples TRBV15 to TRBJ1-4; D not certain. Trimming removed 5 bases from V and 2 bases from J, with 12 bases in between. Germline assignment: CDR1 LNHNV and CDR2 YYDKDF (reference sequence). This CDR3 contains 15 residues. The CDR3 protein is CATSSRRATNEKLFF. The DNA of the CDR3 is TGTGCCACCAGCTCCAGAAGGGCGACTAATGAAAAACTGTTTTTT.

V usage is TRBV11-1 and J usage is TRBJ2-2; 11 bases fit TRBD1. CDR3 length equals 22 residues. Germline V CDR1 and CDR2: SGHAT, FQDESV (reference sequence). V dropped 4 bases and J dropped 7; count of bases not matched to a gene: 26. CDR3 bases: TGTGCCAGCAGCTACCCTAGTCCCGAACGAGGACAGGGGGCGACAGTTGGCGGGGAGCTGTTTTTT. It encodes CASSYPSPERGQGATVGGELFF.

J is TRBJ2-1 and V is TRBV27; perhaps TRBD2 as D (5 bases). Germline V CDR1 and CDR2: MNHEY, SMNVEV (reference sequence). Trimming pared 8 bases from V and 7 bases from J, leaving 18 bases between. The CDR3 sequence is 14 residues long. The CDR3 loop reads CASAYVGIRNEQFF. In DNA form, the CDR3 reads TGTGCCAGCGCGTATGTCGGGATCAGAAATGAGCAGTTCTTC.

CDR3 residues: CASRQGANTEAFF. DNA of the CDR3: TGTGCCAGCAGACAGGGGGCGAACACTGAAGCTTTCTTT. The chain has TRBV9 and TRBJ1-1; 9 nucleotides align to TRBD1. Germline CDR1 and CDR2: SGDLS and YYNGEE. The CDR3 contains 13 residues. J gave up 1 base and V 5 bases, and 0 bases lay outside the gene matches.

This sequence joins TRBV5-6 and TRBJ1-1; maybe TRBD1 (6 bases). Trimming removed 0 bases at V and 1 base at J, with 10 bases between. Germline-derived CDR1 and CDR2 are SGHDT and YYEEEE. The CDR3 has 15 residues. In DNA, the CDR3 is TGTGCCAGCAGCTTGGGCGGGACAACGAACACTGAAGCTTTCTTT. Its protein product is CASSLGGTTNTEAFF.

The chain employs TRBV4-1 and TRBJ1-2; D call uncertain. The germline V gene encodes CDR1 MGHRA and CDR2 YSYEKL. This CDR3 region has 18 residues. V lost 1 base and J lost 5, with 23 bases in between. CDR3 sequence reads: CASSQAGSRLSNGYGYTF. CDR3 bases: TGCGCCAGCAGCCAAGCCGGATCGCGGCTATCTAATGGATATGGCTACACCTTC.

This clonotype was observed a single time. This chain links TRBV19 with TRBJ2-7, with D perhaps assigned TRBD1 or TRBD2 (5 bases each). The CDR3 runs to 16 residues. Trimming stripped 4 bases from V and 0 bases from J, with 16 bases between. Germline V gene lookup returns CDR1 LNHDA and CDR2 SQIVND (reference sequence). The CDR3 bases are TGTGCCAGTAGTAGCCCCGGGACGCCGAGCTCCTACGAGCAGTACTTC. Its translation: CASSSPGTPSSYEQYF.

The V call is TRBV9, the J call TRBJ2-7, with TRBD1 as a possible D gene (5 bases). Germline CDR1 reads SGDLS; CDR2 reads YYNGEE. V shed 3 bases and J shed 0 bases, with 13 bases lying between them. The CDR3 is 15 residues long. The CDR3 DNA reads as TGTGCCAGCAGCGCAGCAGGGTGGACCTCCTACGAGCAGTACTTC. Translating it yields CASSAAGWTSYEQYF.

V is TRBV24-1 and J is TRBJ2-3; tentative D call: TRBD2 (5 bases). The CDR3 totals 16 residues. V shed 3 bases and J shed 2 bases, with 14 bases lying between them. Germline V gene lookup returns CDR1 KGHDR and CDR2 SFDVKD. The DNA for the CDR3 is TGTGCCACCAGTGATCACTTTGCCGGGATCACAGATACGCAGTATTTT. This encodes CATSDHFAGITDTQYF.

Points on this clonotype: The junction and the germline gene differ at one end; a read error may be behind it. The gene calls are TRBV7-7 and TRBJ2-2, with unresolved D. Germline loops: CDR1 SSHAT, CDR2 FNYEAQ (reference sequence). CDR3 length: 11 amino acids. CDR3 loop: CASSLRWELFF. CDR3 nucleotide sequence: TGTGCTAGCAGCTTAAGGTGGGAGCTGTTTTTT.

This chain connects TRBV24-1 to TRBJ2-7, with D maybe TRBD1 (6 bases). The V end was cut by 3 bases, the J end by 10 bases, with 12 bases between. CDR3 length: 12 amino acids. Germline V CDR1 and CDR2: KGHDR, SFDVKD. CDR3 in DNA: TGTGCCACCAGTGATCGCACAGGGTTCCAGTACTTC. Translated: CATSDRTGFQYF.

In its sample, this clonotype was seen a few times. The rearrangement links TRBV27 to TRBJ2-7; 8 bases line up with TRBD2. Losses at the gene ends were 6 bases for V and 0 bases for J; bases not matched to a gene: 4. This CDR3 region has 14 residues. CDR1 is MNHEY and CDR2 is SMNVEV in the germline V gene (reference sequence). Written as DNA, the CDR3 is TGTGCCAGCAGCCCAGGGACTAGCTCCTACGAGCAGTACTTC. It translates to CASSPGTSSYEQYF.

The CDR3 loop reads CASSSLGDLEAFF. The CDR3 DNA follows: TGTGCCAGCAGCTCCTTGGGAGATCTAGAAGCTTTCTTT. The chain couples TRBV5-6 to TRBJ1-1; no reliable D call. The V gene's germline CDR1 is SGHDT and CDR2 YYEEEE. Trimming stripped 3 bases from V and 8 bases from J, with 14 bases between. This CDR3 has 13 residues. The entire variable domain, with the rest obtained from reference TRBV5-6 and TRBJ1-1, is as follows: DAGVTQSPTHLIKTRGQQVTLRCSPKSGHDTVSWYQQALGQGPQFIFQYYEEEERQRGNFPDRFSGHQFPNYSSELNVNALLLGDSALYLCASSSLGDLEAFFGQGTRLTVV.

This clonotype was detected a few times. The rearrangement uses TRBV7-8 and TRBJ2-5; D may be TRBD1 or TRBD2 (5 bases each). Trimming left V 10 bases short and J 8 bases short, with 17 bases between. CDR1 is SGHVS and CDR2 is FQNEAQ in the germline V gene. The CDR3 has 12 residues. The CDR3 region is CAIQRDPQTQYF. DNA of the CDR3: TGTGCCATTCAACGGGACCCCCAAACCCAGTACTTC. The complete variable domain, with remaining parts taken from reference TRBV7-8 and TRBJ2-5, reads GAGVSQSPRYKVAKRGQDVALRCDPISGHVSLFWYQQALGQGPEFLTYFQNEAQLDKSGLPSDRFFAERPEGSVSTLKIQRTQQEDSAVYLCAIQRDPQTQYFGPGTRLLVL.

The J gene is TRBJ2-3, the V gene TRBV4-3; the match to TRBD2 covers 8 bases. The junction had 7 bases not matched to a gene; V was cut back by 5 bases and J by 3 bases. Germline CDR1 is LGHNA and CDR2 is YSLEER. The CDR3 is 15 amino acids. The CDR3 DNA follows: TGCGCCAGCAGCGAGGGACTAGGAAATACAGATACGCAGTATTTT. It translates to CASSEGLGNTDTQYF.

The chain uses TRBV29-1 and TRBJ2-1; D unclear. The CDR3 consists of 13 residues. V was cut by 7 bases and J by 4 bases, with 14 bases left in between. CDR1 and CDR2 (germline): SQVTM, ANQGSEA. CDR3 residues: CSAERVSYNEQFF. The CDR3 nucleotides are TGCAGCGCCGAAAGGGTTTCATACAATGAGCAGTTCTTC.

V and J are TRBV7-6 and TRBJ1-1, with D hard to call. Germline values: CDR1 SGHVS, CDR2 FNYEAQ. V lost 0 bases, J lost 4 bases, and 9 bases lay in between. The CDR3 is 14 amino acids. The CDR3 sequence is CASSLAGVGTEAFF. The CDR3 DNA follows: TGTGCCAGCAGCTTAGCGGGCGTTGGCACTGAAGCTTTCTTT.

The sample holds a few counts of this clonotype. The chain employs TRBV7-9 and TRBJ2-7; D gene unclear. Germline V CDR1 and CDR2: SEHNR, FQNEAQ (reference sequence). The CDR3 spans 13 residues. The V and J ends lost 5 bases and 1 base respectively, with 9 bases between them. Here the CDR3 reads CASSPTVSYEQYF. CDR3 nucleotide sequence: TGTGCCAGCAGCCCGACCGTTTCCTACGAGCAGTACTTC.

This clonotype was found a few times. The V gene is TRBV4-2, the J gene TRBJ1-1; D gene uncertain. Germline lookup yields CDR1 LGHNA and CDR2 YNFKEQ. V was trimmed by 0 bases and J by 4 bases, leaving 6 bases between them. CDR3 length: 13 amino acids. Here the CDR3 DNA reads TGTGCCAGCAGCCAAGAATTGACCACTGAAGCTTTCTTT. Translating gives CASSQELTTEAFF.